These T cell receptor beta chains were read from a single sample in a study of blood T cell repertoires in COVID-19. The protocol was immunoSEQ multiplex PCR, while the TCRdb copy is restricted to in-frame clones and leaves out a portion. This sample has roughly 250,000 clones; 84% occur once, and the top ten carry about 4.2%. Sequenced input: peripheral blood. These receptors were obtained from a man aged 50-60 years with active or convalescent COVID-19. Both conserved end residues are part of each CDR3. D genes are given only for firm matches. Size values are once, few and many counts, or a class for expanded clones, and some rows have none.

v_gene: TRBV2; j_gene: TRBJ1-1; d_gene: TRBD1; abundance: NA; CDR3nt: TGTGCCAGCGGCCCACAGGGGGCTGGGAACACTGAAGCTTTCTTT; CDR3aa: CASGPQGAGNTEAFF
v_gene: TRBV5-1; j_gene: TRBJ1-6; d_gene: NA; abundance: NA; CDR3nt: TGCGCCAGCAGCTTGGACGGGGAACGGTATTCACCCCTCCACTTT; CDR3aa: CASSLDGERYSPLHF
v_gene: TRBV9; j_gene: TRBJ1-4; d_gene: TRBD1; abundance: NA; CDR3nt: TGTGCCAGCAGCTCCCGGGGACAGGGGACTGAAAAACTGTTTTTT; CDR3aa: CASSSRGQGTEKLFF
v_gene: TRBV7-9; j_gene: TRBJ1-2; d_gene: NA; abundance: NA; CDR3nt: TGTGCCAGCAGCTTATTTCCCACTAACTATGGCTACACCTTC; CDR3aa: CASSLFPTNYGYTF
v_gene: TRBV2; j_gene: TRBJ1-5; d_gene: NA; abundance: once; CDR3nt: TGTGCCAGCAGCGTGGACGGGAACAATCAGCCCCAGCATTTT; CDR3aa: CASSVDGNNQPQHF
v_gene: TRBV6-5; j_gene: TRBJ2-3; d_gene: TRBD2; abundance: NA; CDR3nt: TGTGCCAGCACCCGACTAGCGGGAGGCACAGATACGCAGTATTTT; CDR3aa: CASTRLAGGTDTQYF
v_gene: TRBV18; j_gene: TRBJ2-6; d_gene: NA; abundance: NA; CDR3nt: TGTGCCAGCTCAGGGGGCTCCGGGGCCAACGTCCTGACTTTC; CDR3aa: CASSGGSGANVLTF
v_gene: TRBV27; j_gene: TRBJ2-3; d_gene: NA; abundance: NA; CDR3nt: TGTGCCAGCAGTTTACCTCTGGGGCCCGACACAGATACGCAGTATTTT; CDR3aa: CASSLPLGPDTDTQYF
v_gene: TRBV7-2; j_gene: TRBJ1-5; d_gene: TRBD1; abundance: NA; CDR3nt: TGTGCCAGCAGCTTAGTGGGGACAGGCTATAGCAATCAGCCCCAGCATTTT; CDR3aa: CASSLVGTGYSNQPQHF
v_gene: TRBV9; j_gene: TRBJ2-5; d_gene: NA; abundance: NA; CDR3nt: TGTGCCAGCAGCAGAGAAACCCTTGGAGGGACCCAGTACTTC; CDR3aa: CASSRETLGGTQYF
v_gene: TRBV5-1; j_gene: TRBJ2-1; d_gene: TRBD1; abundance: NA; CDR3nt: TGCGCCAGCAGCTTAGGACACAGGGGTAAAAATGAGCAGTTCTTC; CDR3aa: CASSLGHRGKNEQFF
v_gene: TRBV30; j_gene: TRBJ1-4; d_gene: NA; abundance: few; CDR3nt: TGTGCCTGGAGATACAGGGAAAATGAAAAACTGTTTTTT; CDR3aa: CAWRYRENEKLFF
v_gene: TRBV9; j_gene: TRBJ1-2; d_gene: NA; abundance: few; CDR3nt: TGTGCCAGCAGCGCCGACCGGACTAAGGGCTACACCTTC; CDR3aa: CASSADRTKGYTF
v_gene: TRBV9; j_gene: TRBJ1-2; d_gene: NA; abundance: NA; CDR3nt: TGTGCCAGCAGCGTAGAAGGAGCGGGGCTGAGTGGCTACACCTTC; CDR3aa: CASSVEGAGLSGYTF
v_gene: TRBV6-5; j_gene: TRBJ1-2; d_gene: TRBD1; abundance: NA; CDR3nt: TGTGCCAGCAGACCAATCGCAGGGGGTGGCTACACCTTC; CDR3aa: CASRPIAGGGYTF
v_gene: TRBV12-3/TRBV12-4; j_gene: TRBJ1-3; d_gene: NA; abundance: NA; CDR3nt: TGTGCCAGCAGTTTATACACAAACACCATATATTTT; CDR3aa: CASSLYTNTIYF